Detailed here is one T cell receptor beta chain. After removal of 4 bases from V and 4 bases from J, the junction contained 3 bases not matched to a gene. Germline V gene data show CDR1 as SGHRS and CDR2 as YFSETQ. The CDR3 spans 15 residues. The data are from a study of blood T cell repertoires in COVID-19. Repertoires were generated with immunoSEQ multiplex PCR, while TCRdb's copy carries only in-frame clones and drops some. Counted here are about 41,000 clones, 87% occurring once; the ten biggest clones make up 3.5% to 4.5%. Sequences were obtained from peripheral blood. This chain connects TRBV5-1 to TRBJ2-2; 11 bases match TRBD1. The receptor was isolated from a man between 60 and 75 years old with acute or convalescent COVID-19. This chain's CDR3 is CASSAGTGGTGELFF. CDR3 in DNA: TGCGCCAGCAGCGCTGGGACAGGGGGCACCGGGGAGCTGTTTTTT.